Following are 19 T cell receptor beta chains from one sample sequenced in a study of cytomegalovirus exposure and HLA in healthy donors. The PCR was carried out with 60 Vbeta primers and 13 Jbeta primers. The data were produced by immunoSEQ multiplex PCR, yet TCRdb's version contains in-frame clones alone and is incomplete. Of tens of thousands of clones in the sample, roughly three quarters were seen once. Sequencing input: PBMCs. Every receptor here comes from a man younger than 45 in good health and CMV-seronegative.

The J gene is TRBJ1-5, the V gene TRBV6-6; 9 nucleotides match TRBD1. The germline V gene encodes CDR1 MNHNY and CDR2 SVGAGI (reference sequence). V was clipped by 6 bases and J by 2 bases; unmatched bases: 8. The CDR3 sequence is 16 residues long. CDR3 loop: CASRTGTGYGNQPQHF. The CDR3 DNA sequence: TGTGCCAGCAGAACCGGGACAGGGTATGGCAATCAGCCCCAGCATTTT.

This chain uses TRBV7-8 with TRBJ2-2; TRBD1 aligns across 7 bases. Germline V gene sequence: CDR1 SGHVS, CDR2 FQNEAQ. This CDR3 has 14 amino acids. V shed 1 base and J 7 bases; nucleotides not matched to a gene: 3. In DNA form, the CDR3 reads TGTGCCAGCAGCTTAGAGGGGGCGGACGGGGAGCTGTTTTTT. Residues: CASSLEGADGELFF.

This clone has only one observation. CDR3 DNA: TGTGCCAGCAGCTCAGGACAGAGGAACACCGGGGAGCTGTTTTTT. Protein product: CASSSGQRNTGELFF. J is TRBJ2-2 and V is TRBV7-9, with a possible D match to TRBD1 (6 bases). V was pared by 4 bases and J by 1 base, with 10 bases between. The CDR3 totals 15 residues. Germline CDR1 reads SEHNR; CDR2 reads FQNEAQ (reference sequence).

The chain joins TRBV7-2 to TRBJ2-5; D is possibly TRBD2 (5 bases). With 5 bases removed from V and 4 bases from J, the gap between germline ends came to 11 bases. Germline assignment: CDR1 SGHTA and CDR2 FQGNSA. This CDR3 is built from 13 residues. Written as DNA, the CDR3 is TGTGCCAGCAGCCTGGACTTCGGAGAGACCCAGTACTTC. Its translation is CASSLDFGETQYF.

This chain joins TRBV7-8 and TRBJ2-2, with 9 bases identical to TRBD1. CDR1 is SGHVS and CDR2 is FQNEAQ in the germline V gene. The CDR3 consists of 16 residues. After removal of 4 bases from V and 4 bases from J, the junction contained 7 bases not matched to a gene. The CDR3 here is CASSSYRGHGTGELFF. The CDR3, as DNA: TGTGCCAGCAGCTCTTACAGGGGGCATGGCACCGGGGAGCTGTTTTTT.

V is TRBV30 and J is TRBJ1-2, with 7 bases aligning to TRBD1. V lost 1 base and J lost 4; bases outside the gene matches: 6. This CDR3 is built from 14 residues. The germline CDR1 and CDR2 sequences are GTSNPN and SVGIG (reference sequence). CDR3 DNA sequence: TGTGCCTGGAGTGCGGGACAGCGCCTCTATGGCTACACCTTC. It translates to CAWSAGQRLYGYTF.

CDR3 coding DNA: TGTGCCAGCAGCTTAGGATCTAGCGGGAGTTTGGATACGCAGTATTTT. Encoded protein: CASSLGSSGSLDTQYF. This chain links TRBV7-6 with TRBJ2-3; 10 nucleotides match TRBD2. The length of the CDR3 is 16 residues. Trimming at V came to 1 base and at J to 6 bases, leaving 7 bases not matched to a gene. Germline CDR1 and CDR2: SGHVS and FNYEAQ.

The CDR3 nucleotides are TGTGCCAGCAGTTACTCAGCCCGAAACTATGGCTACACCTTC. It translates to CASSYSARNYGYTF. V usage is TRBV6-5 and J usage is TRBJ1-2; D is uncertain. This CDR3 has 14 amino acids. Germline V lookup: CDR1 MNHEY, CDR2 SVGAGI. V was pared by 0 bases and J by 2 bases, with 7 bases between.

Comment on this clone: Compared with germline, one end of the junction differs, possibly owing to a read error. The chain has TRBV7-7 and TRBJ2-5; weak D call: TRBD1 (5 bases). Germline V gives CDR1 SSHAT, CDR2 FNYEAQ (reference sequence). The CDR3 is 15 residues long. The CDR3 loop reads CASSPSWDRGETQYF. The CDR3 DNA follows: TGTGCTAGCAGCCCTAGTTGGGATAGGGGAGAGACCCAGTACTTC.

The rearrangement joins TRBV5-1 to TRBJ2-3, with D possibly matching TRBD2 (6 bases). The V gene's germline CDR1 is SGHRS and CDR2 YFSETQ. Trimming stripped 4 bases from V and 2 bases from J, with 11 bases between. This CDR3 comprises 14 residues. In DNA, the CDR3 is TGCGCCAGCAGCGGGGCGGGGCTCACAGATACGCAGTATTTT. Translated: CASSGAGLTDTQYF.

This sequence joins TRBV6-6 and TRBJ1-5; 7 nucleotides align to TRBD1. V was clipped by 7 bases and J by 7 bases; unmatched bases: 7. Looked up from germline, CDR1 is MNHNY and CDR2 is SVGAGI (reference sequence). CDR3 length: 13 amino acids. CDR3: CASTPTGRQPQHF. DNA of the CDR3: TGTGCCAGCACCCCGACAGGGCGACAGCCCCAGCATTTT.

CDR3 protein: CASSLVGGRVPEAFF. The CDR3 bases are TGTGCCAGCAGCTTAGTGGGAGGCAGGGTACCTGAAGCTTTCTTT. V is TRBV7-9 and J is TRBJ1-1; D may be TRBD1 (5 bases). Trimming pared 1 base from V and 6 bases from J, leaving 15 bases between. From germline, CDR1 is SEHNR and CDR2 FQNEAQ (reference sequence). The CDR3 runs to 15 residues. The variable domain in full, completed from reference TRBV7-9 and TRBJ1-1, reads DTGVSQNPRHKITKRGQNVTFRCDPISEHNRLYWYRQTLGQGPEFLTYFQNEAQLEKSRLLSDRFSAERPKGSFSTLEIQRTEQGDSAMYLCASSLVGGRVPEAFFGQGTRLTVV.

The chain joins TRBV5-1 to TRBJ2-3, with D possibly TRBD2 on 5 matching bases. The V and J ends lost 3 bases and 7 bases respectively, with 18 bases between them. The V gene's germline CDR1 is SGHRS and CDR2 YFSETQ. The CDR3 totals 15 residues. The CDR3 nucleotides read TGCGCCAGCAGCTCAGGTGGCGGACTTCCTAATACGCAGTATTTT. Translating gives CASSSGGGLPNTQYF.

The chain links TRBV14 to TRBJ1-6; 8 bases map to TRBD1. Germline assignment: CDR1 SGHDN and CDR2 FVKESK. The CDR3 is 15 residues long. V was clipped by 4 bases and J by 8 bases; unmatched bases: 7. The CDR3 sequence: CASSRSGTGYSPLHF. DNA for the CDR3: TGTGCCAGCAGCCGTTCCGGGACAGGTTATTCACCCCTCCACTTT. The full variable domain, with the rest looked up from reference TRBV14 and TRBJ1-6, is EAGVTQFPSHSVIEKGQTVTLRCDPISGHDNLYWYRRVMGKEIKFLLHFVKESKQDESGMPNNRFLAERTGGTYSTLKVQPAELEDSGVYFCASSRSGTGYSPLHFGNGTRLTVT.

The J gene is TRBJ1-6, the V gene TRBV6-5, with 8 bases matching TRBD1. The CDR3 loop spans 15 amino acids. V lost 5 bases to trimming and J lost 9 bases; unmatched junction nucleotides: 9. The germline V gene has CDR1 MNHEY and CDR2 SVGAGI. The CDR3 DNA reads as TGTGCCAGCAGTCCCTTTACAGGGGGAGGTTCACCCCTCCACTTT. As protein: CASSPFTGGGSPLHF.

The V call is TRBV27, the J call TRBJ1-4; tentatively, D is TRBD1 (6 bases). The CDR3 is made up of 15 amino acids. Germline V lookup: CDR1 MNHEY, CDR2 SMNVEV (reference sequence). Trimming took off 5 bases at V and 8 bases at J, with 18 bases between the two ends. This CDR3 reads CASSPRDTQREKLFF. For the CDR3, the DNA is TGTGCCAGCAGTCCCCGGGACACTCAGCGGGAAAAACTGTTTTTT.

This chain connects TRBV7-2 to TRBJ2-1; 15 nucleotides agree with TRBD2. The V segment lost 4 bases and the J segment 6 bases; nucleotides outside the gene matches: 7. Per the germline V gene, CDR1 is SGHTA and CDR2 is FQGNSA. This CDR3 spans 17 amino acids. The CDR3 is CASSSGLAGGRGNEQFF. CDR3 in DNA: TGTGCCAGCAGCTCCGGACTAGCGGGAGGGCGAGGCAATGAGCAGTTCTTC.

The chain links TRBV4-2 to TRBJ2-5, with D possibly being TRBD2 (5 bases). The CDR3 sequence is 13 residues long. Germline V gene sequence: CDR1 LGHNA, CDR2 YNFKEQ. Trimming shortened V by 4 bases and J by 4 bases, and 10 bases separated the two germline ends. The CDR3 loop reads CASSPLGRETQYF. CDR3 bases: TGTGCCAGCAGCCCTCTTGGGAGAGAGACCCAGTACTTC.

The chain employs TRBV4-1 and TRBJ1-1; a weak D match, TRBD1 (6 bases). Between the trimmed V and J ends, which lost 1 base and 7 bases, there was a span of 13 bases. Germline CDR1 and CDR2: MGHRA and YSYEKL. The CDR3 contains 14 residues. The CDR3 nucleotides are TGCGCCAGCAGCCAAGCGTCTGGACAGCTTGAAGCTTTCTTT. The encoded protein is CASSQASGQLEAFF.